This record concerns one TCR beta chain sequence. Its antigen remains unknown. The repertoire was sequenced with immunoSEQ multiplex PCR; TCRdb's copy has only in-frame clones and lacks some. The sample has some 520,000 clones, roughly 87% seen once. Treatment noted: roughly 18 received Ad26.COV2.S at low or high dose, single or two shots; about 5 received placebo; per-sample allocation not given. Following the first vaccine or placebo injection, samples were taken on day 63. The vaccine antigen was prefusion-stabilized Wuhan SARS-CoV-2 spike. From germline, CDR1 is SGHDT and CDR2 YYEEEE. The CDR3 is 13 residues long. After removal of 6 bases from V and 5 bases from J, the junction contained 8 bases not matched to a gene. These data belong to a study of Ad26.COV2.S vaccination and SARS-CoV-2 variants. Points from the study as a whole: Placebo recipients and vaccine recipients were similar in non-spike TCR breadth.

The material sequenced was peripheral blood, taken in a trial of Ad26.COV2.S vaccine versus placebo. This receptor was identified in a person aged 18-60 years who received the Ad26.COV2.S COVID-19 vaccine or a placebo. The chain couples TRBV5-6 to TRBJ2-7; TRBD2 aligns across 7 bases. This CDR3 reads CASTPGRQDEQYF. The CDR3 bases are TGTGCCAGCACCCCCGGGAGGCAAGACGAGCAGTACTTC.